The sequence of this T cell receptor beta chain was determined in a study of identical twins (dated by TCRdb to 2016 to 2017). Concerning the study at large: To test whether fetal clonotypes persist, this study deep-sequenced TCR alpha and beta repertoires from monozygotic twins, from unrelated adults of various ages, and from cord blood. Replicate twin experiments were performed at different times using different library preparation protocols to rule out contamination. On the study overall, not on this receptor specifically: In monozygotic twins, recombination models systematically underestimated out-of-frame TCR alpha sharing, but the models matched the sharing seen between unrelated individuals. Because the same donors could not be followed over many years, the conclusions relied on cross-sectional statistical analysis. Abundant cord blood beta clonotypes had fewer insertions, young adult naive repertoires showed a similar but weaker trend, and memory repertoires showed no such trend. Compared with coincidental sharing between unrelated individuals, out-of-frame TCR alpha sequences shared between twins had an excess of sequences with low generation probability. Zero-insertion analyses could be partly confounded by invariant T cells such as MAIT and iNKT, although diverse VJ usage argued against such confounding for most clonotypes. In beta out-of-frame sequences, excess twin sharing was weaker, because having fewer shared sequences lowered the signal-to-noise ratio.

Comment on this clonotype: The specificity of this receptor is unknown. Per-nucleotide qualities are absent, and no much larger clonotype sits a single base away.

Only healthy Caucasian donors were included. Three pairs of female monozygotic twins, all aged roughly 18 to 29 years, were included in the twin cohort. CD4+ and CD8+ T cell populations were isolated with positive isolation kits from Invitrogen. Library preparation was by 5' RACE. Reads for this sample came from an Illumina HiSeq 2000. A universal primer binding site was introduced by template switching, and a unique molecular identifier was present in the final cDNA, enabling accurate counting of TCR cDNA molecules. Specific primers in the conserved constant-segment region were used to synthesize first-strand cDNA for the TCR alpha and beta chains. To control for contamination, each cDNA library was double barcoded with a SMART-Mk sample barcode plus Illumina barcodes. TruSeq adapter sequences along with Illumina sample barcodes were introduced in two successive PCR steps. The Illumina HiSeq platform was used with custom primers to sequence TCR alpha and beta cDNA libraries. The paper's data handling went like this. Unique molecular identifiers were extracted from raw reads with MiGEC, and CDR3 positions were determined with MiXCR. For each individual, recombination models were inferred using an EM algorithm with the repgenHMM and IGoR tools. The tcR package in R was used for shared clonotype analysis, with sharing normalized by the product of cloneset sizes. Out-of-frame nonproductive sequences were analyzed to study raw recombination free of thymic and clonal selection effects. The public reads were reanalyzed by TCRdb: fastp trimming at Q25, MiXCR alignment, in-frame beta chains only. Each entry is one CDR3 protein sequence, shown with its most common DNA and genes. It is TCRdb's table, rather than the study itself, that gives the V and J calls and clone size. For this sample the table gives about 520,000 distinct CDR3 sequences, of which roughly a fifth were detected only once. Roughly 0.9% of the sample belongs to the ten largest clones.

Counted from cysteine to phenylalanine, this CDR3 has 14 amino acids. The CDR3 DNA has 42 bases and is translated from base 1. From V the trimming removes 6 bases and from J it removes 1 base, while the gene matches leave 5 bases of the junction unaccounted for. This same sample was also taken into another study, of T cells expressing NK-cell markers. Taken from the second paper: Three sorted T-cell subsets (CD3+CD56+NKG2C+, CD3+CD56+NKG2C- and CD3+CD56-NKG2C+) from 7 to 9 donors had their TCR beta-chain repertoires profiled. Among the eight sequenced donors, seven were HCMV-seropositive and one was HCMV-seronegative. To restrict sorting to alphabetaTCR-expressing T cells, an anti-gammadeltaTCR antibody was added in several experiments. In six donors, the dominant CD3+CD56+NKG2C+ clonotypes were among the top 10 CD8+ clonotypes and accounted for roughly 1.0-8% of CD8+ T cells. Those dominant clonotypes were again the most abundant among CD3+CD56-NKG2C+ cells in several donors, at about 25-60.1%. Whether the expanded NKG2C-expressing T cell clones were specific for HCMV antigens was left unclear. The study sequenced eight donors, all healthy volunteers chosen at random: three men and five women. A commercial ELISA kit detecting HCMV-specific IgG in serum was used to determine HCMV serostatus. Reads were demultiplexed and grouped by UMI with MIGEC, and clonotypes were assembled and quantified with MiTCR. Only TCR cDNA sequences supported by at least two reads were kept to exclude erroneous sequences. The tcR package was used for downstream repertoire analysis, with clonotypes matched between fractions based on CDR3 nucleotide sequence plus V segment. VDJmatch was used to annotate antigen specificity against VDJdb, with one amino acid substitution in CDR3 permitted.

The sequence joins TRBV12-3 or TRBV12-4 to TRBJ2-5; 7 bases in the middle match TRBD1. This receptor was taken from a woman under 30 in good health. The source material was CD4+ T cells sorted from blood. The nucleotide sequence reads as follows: TGTGCCAGCAGATGGGGACAGACCCAAGAGACCCAGTACTTC. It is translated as CASRWGQTQETQYF.